The entry that follows covers one TCR beta chain sequence. Its antigen remains undetermined. The sample holds no much larger clone one base away, and base qualities are not on file. This record belongs to a study of early T cells in non-severe SARS-CoV-2 infection (dated by TCRdb to about 2021). For the wider study: TCR sequencing used bulk RNA from unsorted whole blood, so alpha and beta chains could not be paired. General study outcomes and caveats: VDJdb matching was skewed toward anti-spike CD8 responses and likely underestimated virus-specific expansions, missing private and CD4 specificities.

CDR1 and CDR2 are read off the germline V gene as SQVTM and ANQGSEA. V is pruned by 4 bases and J by 4 bases, leaving 1 base of the junction without a gene match. From cysteine to phenylalanine, the CDR3 is 13 amino acids long. The entry retains the CDR3 DNA only, 39 bases that are in frame from base 1. The study was a case-control design nested within a healthcare worker cohort in London, UK, with weekly nasopharyngeal swab PCR tests and blood sampling. Between 23 and 31 March 2020, the week of the UK lockdown, healthcare workers were enrolled and then followed up weekly for as long as 16 weeks. The library was made by 5' RACE. The instrument was a NextSeq 500. To correct for sequencing error and PCR bias, the TCR library protocol tagged individual cDNA molecules with unique molecular identifiers. Sequencing covered both TCR alpha and beta chains, and within each sample the abundances of alpha and beta sequences were tightly co-correlated. On the authors' methods: Decombinator V4 was used to annotate TCR sequences for V gene, J gene and CDR3. Expanded TCRs were defined as changing significantly between any two time points under a Poisson model with p below 0.0001. TCR abundances were normalised to the total number of TCRs sequenced per sample and expressed as counts per million. TRAV1-2 paired with TRAJ12, TRAJ20 or TRAJ33 defined MAIT TCRs, while TRAV10 paired with TRAJ18 defined iNKT TCRs. VDJdb, accessed 1 November 2021, was searched for CMV, EBV and SARS-CoV-2 annotated TCRs, with TCRs annotated for multiple antigens excluded. Starting from the raw public reads, TCRdb applied fastp trimming at Q25, assembled clones with MiXCR and retained in-frame beta chains. Rows with a matching CDR3 protein are joined into one entry that keeps the most common DNA and genes. The V and J calls were not made by the authors but by TCRdb's processing. The sample has tens of thousands of distinct CDR3 sequences on record, about 6.1% of them singletons. The ten largest clonotypes hold more than 5% of the sample.

Sequenced material: whole blood. This sequence was found in an adult who was a healthcare worker with PCR-confirmed SARS-CoV-2 infection or an uninfected control (not recorded which). This chain is built from TRBV29-1 and TRBJ2-2; 9 nucleotides in the junction match TRBD1. The sequenced DNA is TGCAGCGTTGTGGGACAGGGCACCGGGGAGCTGTTTTTT. This sequence encodes CSVVGQGTGELFF.